These T cell receptor beta chains were read from a single sample in a study of control samples from healthy donors and cancer patients. Clones were read by immunoSEQ multiplex PCR, and TCRdb kept only the in-frame ones, dropping some. The sample lists 95,000 to 110,000 clones, around 89% occurring once. Sequencing input: PBMCs. All receptors come from a man between 60 and 70 years old with lung cancer. CDR3s include the opening cysteine and the closing phenylalanine or tryptophan. Each record gives: J gene, D gene, V gene, clone size, CDR3 protein, CDR3 DNA. D genes are given only for firm matches. Rows may omit the clone size; those that give it use once, few, many or a size class.

TRBJ1-5,-,TRBV6-6,few,CASSRRRPGTNSNQPQHF,TGTGCCAGCAGTCGCAGACGCCCAGGCACAAATAGCAATCAGCCCCAGCATTTT
TRBJ2-3,-,TRBV11-3,-,CASGQTTDTQYF,TGTGCCAGCGGACAGACCACAGATACGCAGTATTTT
TRBJ1-6,TRBD1,TRBV6-5,-,CASSKGGPLYALHF,TGTGCCAGCAGCAAAGGGGGCCCCCTCTACGCCCTCCACTTT
TRBJ1-4,-,TRBV7-9,-,CASSLALRGNEKLFF,TGTGCCAGCAGCTTAGCGCTTAGGGGGAATGAAAAACTGTTTTTT
TRBJ2-3,TRBD2,TRBV4-1,-,CASSHRGLGKSTDTQYF,TGCGCCAGCAGCCATAGAGGACTAGGAAAGAGCACAGATACGCAGTATTTT
TRBJ2-5,TRBD2,TRBV2,-,CASSRAGDETQYF,TGTGCCAGCAGCCGAGCGGGGGATGAGACCCAGTACTTC
TRBJ1-1,-,TRBV12-3/TRBV12-4,-,CASSLGLSTEAFF,TGTGCCAGCAGTTTGGGCTTGAGCACTGAAGCTTTCTTT
TRBJ1-1,-,TRBV10-1,-,CASSDMDPDGNTEAFF,TGCGCCAGCAGTGATATGGATCCCGACGGGAACACTGAAGCTTTCTTT
TRBJ1-1,TRBD1,TRBV5-8,-,CASSSTGLNTEAFF,TGTGCCAGCAGCTCGACAGGGCTTAACACTGAAGCTTTCTTT
TRBJ2-5,-,TRBV7-9,-,CASSTTDRIQETQYF,TGTGCCAGCAGTACCACCGACAGGATCCAAGAGACCCAGTACTTC
TRBJ2-1,-,TRBV7-2,-,CASSPYNEQFF,TGTGCCAGCAGCCCTTACAATGAGCAGTTCTTC
TRBJ2-7,TRBD1,TRBV11-2,-,CASSRGQGREQYF,TGTGCCAGCAGCCGAGGACAGGGACGCGAGCAGTACTTC
TRBJ1-1,TRBD1,TRBV6-1,-,CASSELGRGRTEAFF,TGTGCCAGCAGTGAGTTGGGCAGGGGGCGCACTGAAGCTTTCTTT
TRBJ2-1,-,TRBV3-1/TRBV3-2,-,CASSQTLGAPNEQFF,TGTGCCAGCAGCCAGACTTTGGGGGCCCCGAATGAGCAGTTCTTC
TRBJ2-1,-,TRBV5-4,-,CASSRADGNEQFF,TGTGCCAGCAGTCGTGCCGACGGCAATGAGCAGTTCTTC
TRBJ1-4,TRBD1,TRBV5-4,-,CASSLGDRKNEKLFF,TGTGCCAGCAGCTTGGGGGACAGGAAGAATGAAAAACTGTTTTTT
TRBJ2-1,-,TRBV18,-,CASSPLGTKQFF,TGTGCCAGCTCACCCCTGGGCACCAAGCAGTTCTTC
TRBJ1-1,TRBD1,TRBV12-5,many,CASGLVRDGTGTENTEAFF,TGTGCTAGTGGTTTGGTACGGGACGGGACAGGAACTGAGAACACTGAAGCTTTCTTT
TRBJ2-1,-,TRBV6-5,-,CASSYNHEQFF,TGTGCCAGCAGTTACAACCATGAGCAGTTCTTC
TRBJ1-3,-,TRBV18,-,CASSPRRESGNTIYF,TGTGCCAGCTCACCACGGAGGGAGTCTGGAAACACCATATATTTT
TRBJ2-2,-,TRBV3-1/TRBV3-2,-,CASSRSGRGSQRELFF,TGTGCCAGCAGCCGATCAGGCAGGGGTTCTCAAAGGGAGCTGTTTTTT
TRBJ1-4,-,TRBV12-3/TRBV12-4,-,CASSFARNEKLFF,TGTGCCAGCAGTTTCGCCCGTAATGAAAAACTGTTTTTT
TRBJ2-3,-,TRBV6-5,-,CASSYSMYDTQYF,TGTGCCAGCAGTTACTCAATGTACGATACGCAGTATTTT
TRBJ1-2,-,TRBV2,-,CASSVVNTWEGSIYGYTF,TGTGCCAGCAGTGTGGTGAATACTTGGGAGGGGTCCATCTATGGCTACACCTTC
TRBJ1-5,-,TRBV6-6,-,CASSYGGQGNQPQHF,TGTGCCAGCAGTTACGGGGGGCAGGGCAATCAGCCCCAGCATTTT
TRBJ2-7,-,TRBV3-1/TRBV3-2,-,CASSQVGGPYEQYF,TGTGCCAGCAGCCAAGTCGGCGGGCCCTACGAGCAGTACTTC
TRBJ2-6,-,TRBV18,once,CASSPGGTGANVLTF,TGTGCCAGCTCACCAGGCGGGACTGGGGCCAACGTCCTGACTTTC
TRBJ1-5,TRBD1,TRBV18,-,CASSIRTGLRSNQPQHF,TGTGCCAGCTCAATTCGGACAGGGTTACGTAGCAATCAGCCCCAGCATTTT
TRBJ1-5,-,TRBV6-1,-,CASSEFRGGNQPQHF,TGTGCCAGCAGTGAATTTAGGGGAGGCAATCAGCCCCAGCATTTT
TRBJ2-2,-,TRBV30,-,CAWSDGLRELFF,TGTGCCTGGAGCGACGGCCTGAGGGAGCTGTTTTTT
TRBJ1-2,-,TRBV27,-,CASRNSLNYGYTF,TGTGCCAGCAGAAACAGCCTTAACTATGGCTACACCTTC
TRBJ2-1,TRBD1,TRBV7-9,-,CASSLSGQIYNEQFF,TGTGCCAGCAGCTTATCGGGACAGATCTACAATGAGCAGTTCTTC
TRBJ2-5,-,TRBV20-1,-,CSTRIIETQYF,TGCAGTACGAGGATTATAGAGACCCAGTACTTC
TRBJ2-2,-,TRBV6-4,few,CASSGGKGDTGELFF,TGTGCCAGCAGCGGAGGTAAAGGGGACACCGGGGAGCTGTTTTTT
TRBJ1-1,-,TRBV11-2,once,CASSLLGGAGGGNTEAFF,TGTGCCAGCAGCTTATTAGGAGGGGCCGGAGGGGGGAACACTGAAGCTTTCTTT
TRBJ1-6,-,TRBV30,-,CAWRPAGAYNSPLHF,TGTGCCTGGCGGCCGGCAGGGGCGTATAATTCACCCCTCCACTTT
TRBJ2-3,-,TRBV6-5,-,CASTQKGVSTDTQYF,TGTGCCAGCACCCAAAAAGGGGTTAGCACAGATACGCAGTATTTT
TRBJ1-4,-,TRBV27,-,CASSPIGIHSTNEKLFF,TGTGCCAGCAGTCCGATTGGGATCCATTCAACTAATGAAAAACTGTTTTTT
TRBJ1-2,TRBD1,TRBV3-1/TRBV3-2,-,CASSDRDRETGYTF,TGTGCCAGCAGCGATAGGGACAGGGAGACTGGCTACACCTTC
TRBJ1-2,-,TRBV15,-,CATSRDYAGLNYGYTF,TGTGCCACCAGCAGAGATTACGCAGGCCTTAACTATGGCTACACCTTC
TRBJ2-7,TRBD2,TRBV11-2,-,CASSLSLAASYEQYF,TGTGCCAGCAGCTTATCCCTAGCGGCCTCCTACGAGCAGTACTTC
TRBJ2-1,-,TRBV6-5,-,CASRGSYNEQFF,TGTGCCAGCAGGGGATCCTACAATGAGCAGTTCTTC
TRBJ2-7,TRBD1,TRBV2,-,CASSEAQGAFNEQYF,TGTGCCAGCAGTGAAGCCCAGGGGGCGTTTAACGAGCAGTACTTC
TRBJ2-1,-,TRBV24-1,-,CATSDLRTDSNEQFF,TGTGCCACCAGTGATCTCCGGACAGATTCCAATGAGCAGTTCTTC
TRBJ2-3,-,TRBV27,-,CASSFVNDQLYF,TGTGCCAGCAGTTTCGTTAATGATCAGTTGTATTTT
TRBJ1-1,TRBD1,TRBV7-9,-,CASSARRTGGTEAFF,TGTGCCAGCAGCGCCCGTCGGACAGGGGGAACTGAAGCTTTCTTT
TRBJ1-2,-,TRBV3-1/TRBV3-2,-,CASSQERGSGGYTF,TGTGCCAGCAGCCAAGAGAGGGGTTCGGGTGGCTACACCTTC
TRBJ2-3,-,TRBV7-2,-,CASSFSPDTDTQYF,TGTGCCAGCAGCTTTTCCCCAGACACAGATACGCAGTATTTT
TRBJ1-2,-,TRBV11-3,-,CASSLDGPGTFYGYTF,TGTGCCAGCAGCTTAGATGGCCCTGGGACATTCTATGGCTACACCTTC
TRBJ2-2,-,TRBV5-1,-,CASSFPGSGELFF,TGCGCCAGCAGCTTTCCGGGAAGCGGGGAGCTGTTTTTT
TRBJ2-1,-,TRBV4-2,-,CASSQEYQSPHEQFF,TGTGCCAGCAGCCAAGAGTACCAGTCTCCCCATGAGCAGTTCTTC
TRBJ1-1,-,TRBV9,-,CASSVGPDGNTEAFF,TGTGCCAGCAGCGTAGGCCCGGACGGGAACACTGAAGCTTTCTTT
TRBJ1-1,-,TRBV27,-,CASSSLRGKDSAEAFF,TGTGCCAGCAGCAGCCTCAGGGGTAAAGATAGCGCTGAAGCTTTCTTT
TRBJ2-5,-,TRBV24-1,once,CATSDLGGGPETQYF,TGTGCCACCAGTGACCTAGGAGGGGGTCCGGAGACCCAGTACTTC